Below are 32 T cell receptor beta chains sequenced from a single sample in a study of cytomegalovirus exposure and HLA in healthy donors. PCR involved 60 Vbeta and 13 Jbeta primers. This table comes from immunoSEQ multiplex PCR, and its TCRdb copy is limited to in-frame clones, with some not included. The repertoire consists of tens of thousands of clones, with around 89% occurring once and the leading ten covering over 1.2%. Sequenced sample: PBMCs. Receptors originate from a man aged 25 to 45 in good health and CMV-seropositive.

The chain has TRBV25-1 and TRBJ2-7; 10 positions agree with TRBD1. This CDR3 contains 14 residues. V was clipped by 6 bases and J by 2 bases; unmatched bases: 4. Per germline, CDR1 MGHDK and CDR2 SYGVNS. In DNA form, the CDR3 reads TGTGCCAGCAGCGGACAGGGGGGGGCCTACGAGCAGTACTTC. Its protein product is CASSGQGGAYEQYF.

The chain uses TRBV28 and TRBJ1-2, with TRBD1 identical over 7 bases. This CDR3 contains 13 residues. Germline V gene data show CDR1 as MDHEN and CDR2 as SYDVKM. J lost 2 bases, V lost 8 bases, and 5 bases had no gene match. CDR3 region: CASSKGQNYGYTF. CDR3 DNA: TGTGCCAGCTCCAAGGGACAGAACTATGGCTACACCTTC.

This clone was found once. V usage is TRBV30 and J usage is TRBJ2-1, with D perhaps TRBD2 (5 bases). Trimming removed 3 bases from V and 4 bases from J, with 10 bases in between. There are 13 residues in the CDR3. CDR1 and CDR2 from the germline V gene are GTSNPN and SVGIG (reference sequence). Written as DNA, the CDR3 is TGTGCCTGGAGCCTCGGGGTATACAATGAGCAGTTCTTC. Amino acids: CAWSLGVYNEQFF.

The rearrangement joins TRBV19 to TRBJ1-1; 10 positions match TRBD1. This CDR3 comprises 15 residues. V gave up 4 bases and J gave up 5 bases; unmatched junction bases: 7. In germline, CDR1 is LNHDA, CDR2 SQIVND (reference sequence). The CDR3 loop reads CASSNLGTGVTEAFF. For the CDR3, the DNA is TGTGCCAGTAGTAATCTTGGGACAGGGGTAACTGAAGCTTTCTTT. Looking up the rest from reference TRBV19 and TRBJ1-1 gives the full variable domain: DGGITQSPKYLFRKEGQNVTLSCEQNLNHDAMYWYRQDPGQGLRLIYYSQIVNDFQKGDIAEGYSVSREKKESFPLTVTSAQKNPTAFYLCASSNLGTGVTEAFFGQGTRLTVV.

The V call is TRBV19, the J call TRBJ1-2; D ambiguous. V lost 3 bases to trimming and J lost 10 bases, with 15 bases between them. The CDR3 covers 13 residues. CDR1 is LNHDA, CDR2 SQIVND, per germline (reference sequence). CDR3 sequence reads: CASSIRLLSLYTF. DNA for the CDR3: TGTGCCAGTAGTATCCGCCTTTTGAGTCTCTACACCTTC.

This clone was observed a single time. CDR3 protein: CASSLDAGETQYF. The CDR3 nucleotides read TGTGCCAGCAGCTTAGATGCGGGAGAGACCCAGTACTTC. The V gene is TRBV7-2, the J gene TRBJ2-5, with a tentative D call TRBD2 (5 bases). Germline CDR1 reads SGHTA; CDR2 reads FQGNSA. V was shortened by 1 base and J by 4 bases, with 7 bases between the two germline ends. This CDR3 contains 13 residues.

V usage is TRBV11-3 and J usage is TRBJ2-5; D not resolved. Trimming took off 1 base at V and 2 bases at J, with 8 bases between the two ends. Germline loops: CDR1 SGHNT, CDR2 YENEEA. The CDR3 is 14 residues long. Written as DNA, the CDR3 is TGTGCCAGCAGCTTAGGGGCAGAACAAGAGACCCAGTACTTC. Amino acid sequence: CASSLGAEQETQYF.

V gene TRBV7-8 combines with J gene TRBJ2-7; no definite D call. This CDR3 has 16 residues. Trimming removed 1 base at V and 0 bases at J, with 13 bases between. The germline V gene has CDR1 SGHVS and CDR2 FQNEAQ. The CDR3: CASSLGLILSSYEQYF. CDR3 coding DNA: TGTGCCAGCAGCTTAGGTCTCATACTAAGCTCCTACGAGCAGTACTTC.

In its sample, this clone was seen once. This rearrangement joins TRBV28 to TRBJ2-1; 9 bases agree with TRBD1. The junction had 3 bases not matched to a gene; V was cut back by 11 bases and J by 4 bases. Germline-derived CDR1 and CDR2 are MDHEN and SYDVKM. The CDR3 consists of 12 residues. CDR3 coding DNA: TGTGCCTCGACAGGGGGATACAATGAGCAGTTCTTC. This gives the protein CASTGGYNEQFF.

The gene calls are TRBV27 and TRBJ1-2; D is possibly TRBD1 (5 bases). The CDR3 runs to 14 residues. Germline V gene lookup returns CDR1 MNHEY and CDR2 SMNVEV (reference sequence). V shed 0 bases and J shed 6 bases, with 11 bases lying between them. The CDR3 region has the DNA TGTGCCAGCAGTTTATCGGGGGGTAGGGATGGCTACACCTTC. Amino acid sequence: CASSLSGGRDGYTF.

J is TRBJ1-5 and V is TRBV28; TRBD1 agrees at 7 bases. The CDR3 totals 17 residues. Germline V lookup: CDR1 MDHEN, CDR2 SYDVKM. V dropped 1 base and J dropped 8; count of bases not matched to a gene: 14. The CDR3 loop is CASSLFPTGRGRKPQHF. In DNA form, the CDR3 reads TGTGCCAGCAGTTTATTCCCGACAGGGCGAGGGAGGAAGCCCCAGCATTTT.

The chain uses TRBV5-1 and TRBJ1-2; 8 nucleotides align to TRBD1. The trim removed 3 bases at V and 8 bases at J, leaving 9 bases unmatched. The germline V gene encodes CDR1 SGHRS and CDR2 YFSETQ. The CDR3 contains 14 residues. CDR3 DNA sequence: TGCGCCAGCAGCTCCACAGGGGGTCGGGTAGGCTACACCTTC. This sequence encodes CASSSTGGRVGYTF.

This chain joins TRBV28 and TRBJ2-7, with TRBD1 matching over 8 bases. The CDR3 is 15 amino acids. Losses at the gene ends were 6 bases for V and 4 bases for J; bases not matched to a gene: 11. The germline CDR1 and CDR2 sequences are MDHEN and SYDVKM. The CDR3 bases are TGTGCCAGCAGCACTCTCGGACAGGGTGGTTACGAGCAGTACTTC. Translation gives CASSTLGQGGYEQYF.

This rearrangement joins TRBV11-2 to TRBJ1-4; no clear D gene. Trimming took off 5 bases at V and 0 bases at J, with 7 bases between the two ends. This CDR3 is 14 amino acids long. Germline loops: CDR1 SGHAT, CDR2 FQNNGV. Here the CDR3 DNA reads TGTGCCAGCAGCCCGTTTGCAACTAATGAAAAACTGTTTTTT. Residues: CASSPFATNEKLFF.

This chain connects TRBV21-1 to TRBJ1-4. TRBV21-1 is classified as a pseudogene. The CDR3 totals 14 residues. CDR3 region: CASSTTATNEKLFF. Here the CDR3 DNA reads TGTGCCAGCAGCACTACCGCAACTAATGAAAAACTGTTTTTT.

V is TRBV18 and J is TRBJ2-7; maybe TRBD2 (5 bases). Per germline, CDR1 KGHSH and CDR2 LQKENI. V shed 6 bases and J shed 4 bases, with 10 bases lying between them. This CDR3 comprises 12 residues. CDR3 in DNA: TGTGCCAGCTCCCCCGAGGGTTACGAGCAGTACTTC. Protein: CASSPEGYEQYF. Full variable domain (remainder filled in from reference TRBV18 and TRBJ2-7): NAGVMQNPRHLVRRRGQEARLRCSPMKGHSHVYWYRQLPEEGLKFMVYLQKENIIDESGMPKERFSAEFPKEGPSILRIQQVVRGDSAAYFCASSPEGYEQYFGPGTRLTVT.

V usage is TRBV19 and J usage is TRBJ1-1, with D unresolved. Per the germline V gene, CDR1 is LNHDA and CDR2 is SQIVND (reference sequence). Trimming cost V 3 bases and J 1 base, with 6 bases left between them. This CDR3 is 13 amino acids long. The CDR3 nucleotides read TGTGCCAGTAGTATCTTCCGGAACACTGAAGCTTTCTTT. Encoded protein: CASSIFRNTEAFF.

This clone has just one count. This chain uses TRBV6-1 with TRBJ2-3; TRBD2 matches 7 bases. There are 15 residues in the CDR3. The trim removed 4 bases at V and 4 bases at J, leaving 8 bases unmatched. Germline V gene sequence: CDR1 MNHNS, CDR2 SASEGT. In nucleotides, the CDR3 is TGTGCCAGCAGTGGGACGGGAGGTGGTGCAGATACGCAGTATTTT. Its translation is CASSGTGGGADTQYF.

J is TRBJ2-3 and V is TRBV30, with D maybe TRBD2 (5 bases). CDR1 and CDR2 from the germline V gene are GTSNPN and SVGIG (reference sequence). Trimming left V 5 bases short and J 1 base short, with 7 bases between. CDR3 length: 12 amino acids. The CDR3 here is CAWGSGTDTQYF. DNA of the CDR3: TGTGCCTGGGGTAGCGGCACAGATACGCAGTATTTT.

The chain is built from TRBV5-1 and TRBJ2-7; D might be TRBD1 (6 bases). Germline V gene lookup returns CDR1 SGHRS and CDR2 YFSETQ. With 1 base removed from V and 2 bases from J, the gap between germline ends came to 13 bases. The CDR3 consists of 15 residues. The CDR3 is CASSLFRGEAYEQYF. CDR3 nucleotide sequence: TGCGCCAGCAGCTTGTTCAGGGGAGAGGCCTACGAGCAGTACTTC.

This chain connects TRBV5-4 to TRBJ2-5, with TRBD2 matching 10 bases. With 4 bases clipped from V and 5 bases from J, the junction kept 14 bases outside the gene matches. The CDR3 consists of 17 residues. Looked up from germline, CDR1 is SGHNT and CDR2 is YYREEE (reference sequence). CDR3: CASSLPKVAGGGETQYF. The CDR3 nucleotides read TGTGCCAGCAGCCTACCTAAAGTAGCGGGAGGTGGCGAGACCCAGTACTTC.

The chain joins TRBV7-9 to TRBJ1-4, with a weak D call TRBD1 (5 bases). The germline gives CDR1 SEHNR, CDR2 FQNEAQ (reference sequence). The CDR3 extends over 14 amino acids. Trimming cost V 3 bases and J 7 bases, with 12 bases left between them. CDR3 nucleotides: TGTGCCAGCAGCTTCGCTCAGGGCGGTGAAAAACTGTTTTTT. Residues: CASSFAQGGEKLFF.

The chain combines TRBV19 with TRBJ2-5; 9 bases map to TRBD2. The J segment lost 4 bases and the V segment lost 5 bases, leaving 11 bases of the junction unmatched. Germline assignment: CDR1 LNHDA and CDR2 SQIVND (reference sequence). The CDR3 covers 16 residues. CDR3 bases: TGTGCCAGTAGTCCCGGAATTAGCGGGAGCGGAGAGACCCAGTACTTC. Its translation: CASSPGISGSGETQYF.

CDR3 bases: TGTGCCAGCGAAGGGGCGGGAGGTAGGGCCTACGAGCAGTACTTC. Its translation: CASEGAGGRAYEQYF. The chain links TRBV5-8 to TRBJ2-7; 8 bases fit TRBD2. CDR3 length: 15 residues. CDR1 and CDR2 from the germline V gene are SGHTS and YDEGEE. The ends lost 7 bases at V and 2 bases at J; junction bases unmatched: 11. The complete variable domain, with remaining parts taken from reference TRBV5-8 and TRBJ2-7, reads EAGVTQSPTHLIKTRGQQATLRCSPISGHTSVYWYQQALGLGLQFLLWYDEGEERNRGNFPPRFSGRQFPNYSSELNVNALELEDSALYLCASEGAGGRAYEQYFGPGTRLTVT.

This sequence joins TRBV5-4 and TRBJ2-2, with a tentative D call TRBD1 (6 bases). Germline V lookup: CDR1 SGHNT, CDR2 YYREEE (reference sequence). Trimming stripped 4 bases from V and 2 bases from J, with 12 bases between. The CDR3 extends over 15 amino acids. CDR3 DNA: TGTGCCAGCAGCCCCGACAGGATTAACACCGGGGAGCTGTTTTTT. It codes for CASSPDRINTGELFF.

The chain recombines TRBV28 with TRBJ2-5; TRBD2 aligns across 14 bases. V lost 5 bases and J lost 0; bases outside the gene matches: 8. The CDR3 runs 18 residues. The germline V gene has CDR1 MDHEN and CDR2 SYDVKM. The CDR3 reads CASSRGLAGGSYQETQYF. The CDR3 coding sequence is TGTGCCAGCAGTCGAGGACTAGCGGGAGGCTCGTACCAAGAGACCCAGTACTTC. The full variable domain, rest sourced from reference TRBV28 and TRBJ2-5, is DVKVTQSSRYLVKRTGEKVFLECVQDMDHENMFWYRQDPGLGLRLIYFSYDVKMKEKGDIPEGYSVSREKKERFSLILESASTNQTSMYLCASSRGLAGGSYQETQYFGPGTRLLVL.

The chain has TRBV6-5 and TRBJ2-4, with 9 bases aligning to TRBD2. Trimming took 5 bases from V and 8 from J; bases not matched to a gene: 10. The CDR3 runs 15 residues. Germline V gene data show CDR1 as MNHEY and CDR2 as SVGAGI. The CDR3 nucleotides are TGTGCCAGCAGTCTTAGCGGGAGTATTCGAGACATTCAGTACTTC. Residues: CASSLSGSIRDIQYF.

The chain uses TRBV6-5 and TRBJ1-2; 7 bases match TRBD1. In germline, CDR1 is MNHEY, CDR2 SVGAGI. CDR3 length equals 13 residues. The trim removed 5 bases at V and 4 bases at J, leaving 4 bases unmatched. CDR3: CASSKNRGYGYTF. CDR3 nucleotides: TGTGCCAGCAGTAAGAACAGGGGCTATGGCTACACCTTC.

The V gene is TRBV27, the J gene TRBJ1-2, with 8 bases that match TRBD1. J lost 7 bases, V lost 4 bases, and 8 bases had no gene match. The germline V gene has CDR1 MNHEY and CDR2 SMNVEV (reference sequence). This CDR3 is 14 amino acids long. The CDR3 DNA reads as TGTGCCAGCAGTTCACGGGGGACAGGCGGTGGCTACACCTTC. This encodes CASSSRGTGGGYTF.

The chain links TRBV7-9 to TRBJ1-2; possible D gene TRBD1, 5 bases. CDR1 and CDR2 from the germline V gene are SEHNR and FQNEAQ (reference sequence). There are 14 residues in the CDR3. Trimming removed 1 base from V and 3 bases from J, with 9 bases in between. Here the CDR3 reads CASSLGVGDYGYTF. As DNA, the CDR3 is TGTGCCAGCAGCTTAGGTGTAGGGGACTATGGCTACACCTTC.

V gene TRBV5-1 combines with J gene TRBJ2-6; tentatively, D is TRBD1 (5 bases). Trimming shortened V by 4 bases and J by 4 bases, and 15 bases separated the two germline ends. CDR1 is SGHRS and CDR2 is YFSETQ in the germline V gene. The CDR3 sequence is 16 residues long. The CDR3 protein is CASSPITGPGANVLTF. CDR3 DNA sequence: TGCGCCAGCAGCCCTATCACAGGACCCGGGGCCAACGTCCTGACTTTC.

The V call is TRBV5-6, the J call TRBJ2-7, with 8 bases aligning to TRBD1. This CDR3 comprises 12 residues. Looked up from germline, CDR1 is SGHDT and CDR2 is YYEEEE. The V gene end was trimmed by 0 bases and the J gene end by 9 bases; junction bases not matched to a gene: 2. The CDR3 bases are TGTGCCAGCAGCTTGGGGACAGGGCGGCAGTACTTC. Amino acid sequence: CASSLGTGRQYF.